This T cell receptor (beta chain) was captured by sequencing in a study of T cell changes during pregnancy in multiple sclerosis. The CDR3 totals 17 residues. V was pared by 0 bases and J by 0 bases, with 6 bases of the junction left unmatched. Looked up from germline, CDR1 is MRHNA and CDR2 is SNTAGT. Assay: immunoSEQ multiplex PCR; the TCRdb copy retains only in-frame clones and omits some. This sample has roughly 69,000 clones; over 75% occur once, and the top ten carry under 0.35%. Specimen: CD4+ T cells from peripheral blood mononuclear cells, collected in the third trimester of pregnancy. The clonotype was recovered from a female donor in good health, enrolled as a control in a pregnancy study. The chain has TRBV6-4 and TRBJ2-3; TRBD1 aligns across 7 bases. The CDR3 is CASSDSRGTDSTDTQYF. The CDR3 DNA is TGTGCCAGCAGTGACTCCCGTGGGACAGATAGCACAGATACGCAGTATTTT.